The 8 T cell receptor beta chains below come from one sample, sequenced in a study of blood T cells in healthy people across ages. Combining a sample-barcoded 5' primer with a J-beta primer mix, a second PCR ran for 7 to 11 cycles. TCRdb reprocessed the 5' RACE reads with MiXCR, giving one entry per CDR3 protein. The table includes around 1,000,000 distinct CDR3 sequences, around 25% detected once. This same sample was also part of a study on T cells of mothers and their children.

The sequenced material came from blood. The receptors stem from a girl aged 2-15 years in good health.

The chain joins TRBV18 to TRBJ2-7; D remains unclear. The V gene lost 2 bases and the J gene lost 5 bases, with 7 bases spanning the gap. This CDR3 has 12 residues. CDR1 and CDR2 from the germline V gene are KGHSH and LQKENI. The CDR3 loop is CASSPGFNEQYF. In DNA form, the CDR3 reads TGTGCCAGCTCACCAGGGTTCAACGAGCAGTACTTC.

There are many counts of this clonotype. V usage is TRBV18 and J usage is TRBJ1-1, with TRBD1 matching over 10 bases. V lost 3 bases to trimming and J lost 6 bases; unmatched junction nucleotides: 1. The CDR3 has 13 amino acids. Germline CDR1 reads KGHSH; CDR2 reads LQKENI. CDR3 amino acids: CASSPGTGAEAFF. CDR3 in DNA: TGTGCCAGCTCACCCGGGACAGGGGCTGAAGCTTTCTTT. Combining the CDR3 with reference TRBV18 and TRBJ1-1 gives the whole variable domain NAGVMQNPRHLVRRRGQEARLRCSPMKGHSHVYWYRQLPEEGLKFMVYLQKENIIDESGMPKERFSAEFPKEGPSILRIQQVVRGDSAAYFCASSPGTGAEAFFGQGTRLTVV.

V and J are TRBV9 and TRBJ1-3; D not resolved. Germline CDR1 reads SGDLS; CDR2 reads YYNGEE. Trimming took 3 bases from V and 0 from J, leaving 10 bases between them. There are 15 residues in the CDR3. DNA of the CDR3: TGTGCCAGCAGCGACGCGGGGAGCTCTGGAAACACCATATATTTT. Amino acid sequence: CASSDAGSSGNTIYF.

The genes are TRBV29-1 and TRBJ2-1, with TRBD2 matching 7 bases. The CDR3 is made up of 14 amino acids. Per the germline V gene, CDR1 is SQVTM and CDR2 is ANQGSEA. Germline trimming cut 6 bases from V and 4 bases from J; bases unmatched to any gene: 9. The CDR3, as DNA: TGCAGCGTCGCCGCTAGCGGCATTTACAATGAGCAGTTCTTC. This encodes CSVAASGIYNEQFF.

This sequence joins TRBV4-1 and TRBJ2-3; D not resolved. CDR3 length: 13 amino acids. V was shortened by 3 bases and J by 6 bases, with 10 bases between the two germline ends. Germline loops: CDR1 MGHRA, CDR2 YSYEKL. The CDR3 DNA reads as TGCGCCAGCAGCCATCCCGACCCCGATACGCAGTATTTT. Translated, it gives CASSHPDPDTQYF.

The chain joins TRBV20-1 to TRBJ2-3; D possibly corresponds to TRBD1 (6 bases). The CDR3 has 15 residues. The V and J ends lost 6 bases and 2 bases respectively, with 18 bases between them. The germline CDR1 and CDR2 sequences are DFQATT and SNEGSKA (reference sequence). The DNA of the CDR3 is TGCAGTGCCCCAATACCGGGGACACACACAGATACGCAGTATTTT. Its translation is CSAPIPGTHTDTQYF.

The CDR3 reads CSVERSGTSGGIYEQYF. The CDR3 DNA sequence: TGCAGCGTTGAGAGATCCGGGACTAGCGGGGGCATTTACGAGCAGTACTTC. The V call is TRBV29-1, the J call TRBJ2-7; 14 nucleotides align to TRBD2. The germline CDR1 and CDR2 sequences are SQVTM and ANQGSEA. The CDR3 length is 17 residues. V was clipped by 3 bases and J by 4 bases; unmatched bases: 11.

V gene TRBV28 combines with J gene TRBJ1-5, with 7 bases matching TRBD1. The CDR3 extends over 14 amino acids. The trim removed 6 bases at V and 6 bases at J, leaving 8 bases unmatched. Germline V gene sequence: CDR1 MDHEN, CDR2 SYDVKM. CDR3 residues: CASSSGGQVQPQHF. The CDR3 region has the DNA TGTGCCAGCAGCTCAGGGGGGCAGGTTCAGCCCCAGCATTTT.